This note documents a single T cell receptor (beta chain) sequence. Trimming at V came to 6 bases and at J to 5 bases, leaving 4 bases not matched to a gene. CDR3 length: 14 residues. Germline V gene data show CDR1 as LNHDA and CDR2 as SQIVND (reference sequence). This entry comes from a study of blood T cell repertoires in COVID-19. Study information: The study drew acute and convalescent COVID-19 samples from the United States, Italy and Spain.

The participants were between roughly 18 and 100 years old and came from under 25 US areas. Clones were read by immunoSEQ multiplex PCR, and TCRdb kept only the in-frame ones, dropping some. This sample has 140,000 to 150,000 clones, with around 86% found just once. The chain is built from TRBV19 and TRBJ1-6, with 7 bases fitting TRBD1. Source material: PBMCs or T cells enriched from blood (not recorded which). The receptor was isolated from a man aged 50 or older who had recovered from COVID-19. CDR3 in DNA: TGTGCCAGTAGCCGAGGGGGCGATAATTCACCCCTCCACTTT. It yields the protein CASSRGGDNSPLHF.